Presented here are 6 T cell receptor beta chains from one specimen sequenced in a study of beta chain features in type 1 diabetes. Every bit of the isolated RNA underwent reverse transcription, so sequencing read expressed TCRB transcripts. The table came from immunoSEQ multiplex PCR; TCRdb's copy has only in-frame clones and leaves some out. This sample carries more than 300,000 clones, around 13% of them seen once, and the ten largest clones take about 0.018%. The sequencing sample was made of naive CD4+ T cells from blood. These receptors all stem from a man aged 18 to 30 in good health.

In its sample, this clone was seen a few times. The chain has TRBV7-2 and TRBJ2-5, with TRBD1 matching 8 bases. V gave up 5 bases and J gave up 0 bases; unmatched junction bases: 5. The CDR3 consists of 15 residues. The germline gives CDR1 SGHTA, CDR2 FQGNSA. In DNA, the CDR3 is TGTGCCAGCAGCACCGGGACAGGAAACCAAGAGACCCAGTACTTC. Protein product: CASSTGTGNQETQYF.

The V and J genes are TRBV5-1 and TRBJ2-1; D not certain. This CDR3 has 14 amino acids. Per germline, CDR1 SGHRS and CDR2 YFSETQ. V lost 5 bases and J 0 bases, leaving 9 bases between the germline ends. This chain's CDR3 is CASSNPSSYNEQFF. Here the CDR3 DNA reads TGCGCCAGCAGTAACCCCAGCTCCTACAATGAGCAGTTCTTC.

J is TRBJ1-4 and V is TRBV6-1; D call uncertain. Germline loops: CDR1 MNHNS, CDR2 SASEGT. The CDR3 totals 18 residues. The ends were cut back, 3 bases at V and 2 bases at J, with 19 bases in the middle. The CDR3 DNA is TGTGCCAGCAGTGACATTCCAGTGAGGGCGCTTACTAATGAAAAACTGTTTTTT. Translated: CASSDIPVRALTNEKLFF.

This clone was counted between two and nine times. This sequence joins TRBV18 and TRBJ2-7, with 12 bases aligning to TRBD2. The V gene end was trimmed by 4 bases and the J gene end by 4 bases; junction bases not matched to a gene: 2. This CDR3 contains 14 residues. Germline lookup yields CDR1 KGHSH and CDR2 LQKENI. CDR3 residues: CASSLGLAGYEQYF. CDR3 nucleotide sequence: TGTGCCAGCTCACTTGGACTAGCGGGGTACGAGCAGTACTTC. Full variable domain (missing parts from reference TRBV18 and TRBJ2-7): NAGVMQNPRHLVRRRGQEARLRCSPMKGHSHVYWYRQLPEEGLKFMVYLQKENIIDESGMPKERFSAEFPKEGPSILRIQQVVRGDSAAYFCASSLGLAGYEQYFGPGTRLTVT.

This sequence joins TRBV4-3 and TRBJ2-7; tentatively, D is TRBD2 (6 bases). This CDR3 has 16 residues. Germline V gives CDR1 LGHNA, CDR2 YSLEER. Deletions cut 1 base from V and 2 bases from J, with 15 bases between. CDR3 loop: CASSQGGRRATYEQYF. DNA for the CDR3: TGCGCCAGCAGCCAAGGGGGTCGGAGGGCAACCTACGAGCAGTACTTC.

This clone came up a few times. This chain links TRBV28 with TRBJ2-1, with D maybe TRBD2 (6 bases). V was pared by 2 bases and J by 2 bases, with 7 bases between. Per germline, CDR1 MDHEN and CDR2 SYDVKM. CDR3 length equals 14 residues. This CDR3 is CASSLGGTYNEQFF. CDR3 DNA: TGTGCCAGCAGTTTAGGAGGGACCTACAATGAGCAGTTCTTC.